The rows below give T cell receptor beta chains drawn from one sample of a study of T-cell memory formation after mild COVID-19. Each CDR3 protein gets one entry after TCRdb re-called the 5' RACE reads with MiXCR. Of fewer than 650,000 distinct CDR3 sequences in the sample, roughly 20% were seen once. Sequences were obtained from PBMCs or a T cell subset sorted from them (not recorded which). These receptors were obtained from an adult woman who had mild COVID-19 (a few samples of this study predate the infection). Cell type and time point are not known. Each CDR3 is given with its conserved first and last residue. The D gene is left open where the match is weak. Clone size, where shown, is once, few, many, or a class for clones that have expanded.

DNA: TGTGCCAGCAGCTTAGAGAACCGGATTGGTCTCCTCCACTTT
CDR3: CASSLENRIGLLHF
size: few
length: 14
J: TRBJ1-6
V: TRBV7-9
D: NA

DNA: TGTGCCAGCAGCCCAACTAGCGGGAGTTTCGATGAGCAGTTCTTC
CDR3: CASSPTSGSFDEQFF
size: few
length: 15
J: TRBJ2-1
V: TRBV3-1
D: TRBD2

DNA: TGCGCCAGCAGCCGCGGGACTTCCTATGCTAACTATGGCTACACCTTC
CDR3: CASSRGTSYANYGYTF
size: few
length: 16
J: TRBJ1-2
V: TRBV4-3
D: NA

DNA: TGTGCCAGCAGTTTTACTAGCGGGAGCACAGATACGCAGTATTTT
CDR3: CASSFTSGSTDTQYF
size: many
length: 15
J: TRBJ2-3
V: TRBV7-6
D: TRBD2

DNA: TGTGCCAGCAGCTTAGACAATTCACCCCTCCACTTT
CDR3: CASSLDNSPLHF
size: NA
length: 12
J: TRBJ1-6
V: TRBV7-9
D: NA

DNA: TGCAGTGCTAGATCCCAGGGTTTTACTAACTATGGCTACACCTTC
CDR3: CSARSQGFTNYGYTF
size: few
length: 15
J: TRBJ1-2
V: TRBV20-1
D: NA

DNA: TGTGCCAGCAGCCAAGATCTATCGGGGTGGACCACTGAAGCTTTCTTT
CDR3: CASSQDLSGWTTEAFF
size: NA
length: 16
J: TRBJ1-1
V: TRBV3-1
D: NA

DNA: TGTGCCTGGAGCCCAAGGACAGTAACCCTCAATCAGCCCCAGCATTTT
CDR3: CAWSPRTVTLNQPQHF
size: NA
length: 16
J: TRBJ1-5
V: TRBV30
D: NA

DNA: TGTGCCGACAGGGATGGGGACCCTTTTATTCCTTCTGGAAACACCATATATTTT
CDR3: CADRDGDPFIPSGNTIYF
size: NA
length: 18
J: TRBJ1-3
V: TRBV2
D: TRBD1

DNA: TGTGCCAGCAGCTTTGGAGGGTACAATGAGCAGTTCTTC
CDR3: CASSFGGYNEQFF
size: NA
length: 13
J: TRBJ2-1
V: TRBV5-4
D: NA

DNA: TGTGCCAGCAGGGCACAGGGGGGGAGAGATACGCAGTATTTT
CDR3: CASRAQGGRDTQYF
size: few
length: 14
J: TRBJ2-3
V: TRBV2
D: NA

DNA: TGCGCCAGCAGCCAACCCGCTGGGGCCAACGTCCTGACTTTC
CDR3: CASSQPAGANVLTF
size: few
length: 14
J: TRBJ2-6
V: TRBV4-1
D: NA

DNA: TGTGCCAGCAGAAGTAGACAGGGGGCCGGGAACACTGAAGCTTTCTTT
CDR3: CASRSRQGAGNTEAFF
size: few
length: 16
J: TRBJ1-1
V: TRBV12-3/TRBV12-4
D: TRBD1

DNA: TGTGCCAGCAGTCCCGGGGGACTAGTTTCCGGGCCCCGCAATGAGCAGTTCTTC
CDR3: CASSPGGLVSGPRNEQFF
size: few
length: 18
J: TRBJ2-1
V: TRBV12-3/TRBV12-4
D: TRBD2

DNA: TGTGCCAGCGGCTCTGGCCCAGGGGGCGGGTACGAGCAGTACTTC
CDR3: CASGSGPGGGYEQYF
size: NA
length: 15
J: TRBJ2-7
V: TRBV27
D: TRBD1

DNA: TGTGCCATCAGTGAGGGACAGGGCTCCGAGCAGTACTTC
CDR3: CAISEGQGSEQYF
size: few
length: 13
J: TRBJ2-7
V: TRBV10-3
D: TRBD1

DNA: TGTGCCAGCAGCTTTAGGGCAGACCTTAATTCACCCCTCCACTTT
CDR3: CASSFRADLNSPLHF
size: few
length: 15
J: TRBJ1-6
V: TRBV7-2
D: NA

DNA: TGTGCCAGCACTCCAGGCGGCTATGGCTACACCTTC
CDR3: CASTPGGYGYTF
size: many
length: 12
J: TRBJ1-2
V: TRBV6-1
D: NA

DNA: TGCAGCGTTGGGAGTAGCGGGAGTTCCTACGAGCAGTACTTC
CDR3: CSVGSSGSSYEQYF
size: NA
length: 14
J: TRBJ2-7
V: TRBV29-1
D: TRBD2

DNA: TGTGCCTGGAGTGGAGGGATATCGACCCACTATGGCTACACCTTC
CDR3: CAWSGGISTHYGYTF
size: NA
length: 15
J: TRBJ1-2
V: TRBV30
D: NA

DNA: TGCAGTGCTAGGGCGGCAGGGAGGGGCTATGGCTACACCTTC
CDR3: CSARAAGRGYGYTF
size: once
length: 14
J: TRBJ1-2
V: TRBV20-1
D: NA

DNA: TGTGCCAGACAACAGACGACTAGCGGGGGGGAGCAGTTCTTC
CDR3: CARQQTTSGGEQFF
size: NA
length: 14
J: TRBJ2-1
V: TRBV2
D: TRBD2

DNA: TGCAGCGTTGGGCTGGGGACGGTCTCCTATGGCTACACCTTC
CDR3: CSVGLGTVSYGYTF
size: few
length: 14
J: TRBJ1-2
V: TRBV29-1
D: NA

DNA: TGCAGCGTTGTGGGCCCGGGACAGACACACAATGAGCAGTTCTTC
CDR3: CSVVGPGQTHNEQFF
size: few
length: 15
J: TRBJ2-1
V: TRBV29-1
D: TRBD1

DNA: TGCAGTGCTACCCGCCCCGAGGTTAGCAATCAGCCCCAGCATTTT
CDR3: CSATRPEVSNQPQHF
size: NA
length: 15
J: TRBJ1-5
V: TRBV20-1
D: NA

DNA: TGTGCCAGCAGCTTGGTGAGGTCGGAGGGGTTCTTC
CDR3: CASSLVRSEGFF
size: NA
length: 12
J: TRBJ2-1
V: TRBV5-6
D: NA

DNA: TGCGCCAGCAGCCATAGACAGGGTCTGCCCCTTGGCTATGGCTACACCTTC
CDR3: CASSHRQGLPLGYGYTF
size: NA
length: 17
J: TRBJ1-2
V: TRBV4-3
D: TRBD1

DNA: TGCAGTGCTAGATTACAGGTTTACTACAATGAGCAGTTCTTC
CDR3: CSARLQVYYNEQFF
size: NA
length: 14
J: TRBJ2-1
V: TRBV20-1
D: NA

DNA: TGTGCCAGCAGTTTAGTTACAGGGCCGAACACTGAAGCTTTCTTT
CDR3: CASSLVTGPNTEAFF
size: few
length: 15
J: TRBJ1-1
V: TRBV12-3/TRBV12-4
D: NA

DNA: TGTGCCTGGAGCGTAGGGGACTTAGACACAGATACGCAGTATTTT
CDR3: CAWSVGDLDTDTQYF
size: NA
length: 15
J: TRBJ2-3
V: TRBV30
D: NA

DNA: TGTGCCTGGAGTGGGGAGGGGGGGATCACAGATACGCAGTATTTT
CDR3: CAWSGEGGITDTQYF
size: NA
length: 15
J: TRBJ2-3
V: TRBV30
D: NA

DNA: TGTGCCATCCTCCCCACCCCCGGGACAGGGGAACAAGATACGCAGTATTTT
CDR3: CAILPTPGTGEQDTQYF
size: NA
length: 17
J: TRBJ2-3
V: TRBV6-1
D: TRBD1

DNA: TGTGCCAGCGGGGACAGGGGGGATTACAATGAGCAGTTCTTC
CDR3: CASGDRGDYNEQFF
size: NA
length: 14
J: TRBJ2-1
V: TRBV2
D: TRBD1

DNA: TGTGCCACCAGCAGAGGGAAATACGAGCAGTACTTC
CDR3: CATSRGKYEQYF
size: few
length: 12
J: TRBJ2-7
V: TRBV15
D: NA

DNA: TGCGCCAGCAGCCAAGACGTTGCGGGAGGGGGAGATACGCAGTATTTT
CDR3: CASSQDVAGGGDTQYF
size: NA
length: 16
J: TRBJ2-3
V: TRBV4-3
D: TRBD2

DNA: TGTGCCAGCTCTCAGCGGCCCACCGGGGAGCTGTTTTTT
CDR3: CASSQRPTGELFF
size: few
length: 13
J: TRBJ2-2
V: TRBV6-2/TRBV6-3
D: NA

DNA: TGTGCCAGCAGCTTTGTTCCGGGGTCAGATACGCAGTATTTT
CDR3: CASSFVPGSDTQYF
size: few
length: 14
J: TRBJ2-3
V: TRBV5-5
D: NA

DNA: TGTGCCAGCTCACCACCGGGGAACACTGAAGCTTTCTTT
CDR3: CASSPPGNTEAFF
size: many
length: 13
J: TRBJ1-1
V: TRBV18
D: NA

DNA: TGCGCCAGCAGCCACCAGCACGACAGGAACACCGGGGAGCTGTTTTTT
CDR3: CASSHQHDRNTGELFF
size: NA
length: 16
J: TRBJ2-2
V: TRBV4-3
D: NA

DNA: TGTGCCAGCAGCCCATTACGGACATTCACCGGGGAGCTGTTTTTT
CDR3: CASSPLRTFTGELFF
size: NA
length: 15
J: TRBJ2-2
V: TRBV14
D: NA

DNA: TGCGCCAGCAGCACCGGACAGGGGGGGAACACTGAAGCTTTCTTT
CDR3: CASSTGQGGNTEAFF
size: NA
length: 15
J: TRBJ1-1
V: TRBV5-1
D: TRBD1

DNA: TGTGCCAGCAGCTCTCGGACTAGCGGTTCCTACGAGCAGTACTTC
CDR3: CASSSRTSGSYEQYF
size: many
length: 15
J: TRBJ2-7
V: TRBV6-5
D: TRBD2

DNA: TGTGCCAGCAGTTACTCGGAGACTAGCGGGAGCTACGAGCAGTACTTC
CDR3: CASSYSETSGSYEQYF
size: NA
length: 16
J: TRBJ2-7
V: TRBV6-2/TRBV6-3
D: TRBD2

DNA: TGTGCCAGCAGTTTCGGGTTCGAGCAGTACTTC
CDR3: CASSFGFEQYF
size: few
length: 11
J: TRBJ2-7
V: TRBV12-3/TRBV12-4
D: NA

DNA: TGTGCCAGCAGCTTGGACAGGGGAGTGCAGACCCAGTACTTC
CDR3: CASSLDRGVQTQYF
size: few
length: 14
J: TRBJ2-5
V: TRBV5-6
D: TRBD1

DNA: TGCAGTGCTCGTAGGGCCGGGGCAATCTCTGGAAACACCATATATTTT
CDR3: CSARRAGAISGNTIYF
size: NA
length: 16
J: TRBJ1-3
V: TRBV20-1
D: NA

DNA: TGTGCCAGCTCCCCCCGCCAGCCGCAAGAGACCCAGTACTTC
CDR3: CASSPRQPQETQYF
size: NA
length: 14
J: TRBJ2-5
V: TRBV18
D: NA

DNA: TGTGCCAGCAGCTCGGGGACAGGGGAGAAACGTGGTCGTAATGAAGCTTTCTTT
CDR3: CASSSGTGEKRGRNEAFF
size: NA
length: 18
J: TRBJ1-1
V: TRBV7-9
D: TRBD1

DNA: TGTGCCAGCAGTTTAGGCGGGGCCGCGGGAGATACGCAGTATTTT
CDR3: CASSLGGAAGDTQYF
size: few
length: 15
J: TRBJ2-3
V: TRBV27
D: NA

DNA: TGTGCCAGCAGCCTGCAGGGGGGGCATAAAAATCAGCCCCAGCATTTT
CDR3: CASSLQGGHKNQPQHF
size: NA
length: 16
J: TRBJ1-5
V: TRBV5-5
D: TRBD1

DNA: TGTGCCAGCAGACTACCGGGACTAAGGAGCAATGAGCAGTTCTTC
CDR3: CASRLPGLRSNEQFF
size: NA
length: 15
J: TRBJ2-1
V: TRBV11-2
D: TRBD2

DNA: TGTGCCAGCAGCCTCAGGGCGACCTCCTACGAGCAGTACTTC
CDR3: CASSLRATSYEQYF
size: NA
length: 14
J: TRBJ2-7
V: TRBV7-2
D: NA

DNA: TGTGCCAGCAGTGAGGGCAGGGGCGTATCCCGCACAGGTACGCAGTATTTT
CDR3: CASSEGRGVSRTGTQYF
size: NA
length: 17
J: TRBJ2-3
V: TRBV2
D: NA